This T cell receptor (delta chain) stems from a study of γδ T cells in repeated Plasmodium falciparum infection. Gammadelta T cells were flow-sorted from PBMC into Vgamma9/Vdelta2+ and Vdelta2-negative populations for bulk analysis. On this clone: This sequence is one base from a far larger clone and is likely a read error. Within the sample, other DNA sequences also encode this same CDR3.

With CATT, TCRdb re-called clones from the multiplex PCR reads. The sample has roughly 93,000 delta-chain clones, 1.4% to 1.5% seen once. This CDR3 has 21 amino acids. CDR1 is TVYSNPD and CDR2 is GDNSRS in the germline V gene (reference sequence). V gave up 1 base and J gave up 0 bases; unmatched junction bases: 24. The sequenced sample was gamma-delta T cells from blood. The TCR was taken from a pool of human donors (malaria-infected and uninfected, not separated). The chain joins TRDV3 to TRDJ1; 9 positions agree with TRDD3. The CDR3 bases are TGTGCCTTTAACCTTCCCATAACTGGGGGACGCCCGCCTCAGTACACCGATAAACTCATCTTT. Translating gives CAFNLPITGGRPPQYTDKLIF.